These 16 T cell receptor beta chains were all obtained from the same sample, sequenced in a study of CD8+ T cells in alopecia areata. Extraction and reverse transcription of RNA yielded cDNA as the sequencing template. Sequencing was performed with immunoSEQ multiplex PCR; in TCRdb, only in-frame clones are kept and a portion is missing. The sample shows around 120,000 clones, about 50% of them seen only once. Treatment given: oral pan-JAK inhibitor, 5-10 mg twice daily. The sample here was CD4+ T cells sorted from blood, taken at week 4, from a patient treated with tofacitinib. The receptors originated from a human donor with alopecia areata.

This clone was seen more than once but under ten times. The gene calls are TRBV7-8 and TRBJ1-2; the D gene is possibly TRBD1 (5 bases). The CDR3 covers 15 residues. V was trimmed by 3 bases and J by 3 bases, leaving 14 bases between them. The germline V gene has CDR1 SGHVS and CDR2 FQNEAQ. The CDR3 loop is CASSLGVVRDYGYTF. The CDR3 region has the DNA TGTGCCAGCAGCTTGGGGGTGGTCAGAGACTATGGCTACACCTTC.

V usage is TRBV30 and J usage is TRBJ1-5, with 7 nucleotides matching TRBD1. The ends lost 1 base at V and 7 bases at J; junction bases unmatched: 7. CDR3 length: 14 amino acids. The V gene's germline CDR1 is GTSNPN and CDR2 SVGIG (reference sequence). CDR3 amino acids: CAWSEGQVPQPQHF. CDR3 DNA sequence: TGTGCCTGGAGTGAAGGACAGGTTCCCCAGCCCCAGCATTTT.

The V and J genes are TRBV4-1 and TRBJ1-5; tentatively, D is TRBD1 (5 bases). This CDR3 comprises 15 residues. V lost 4 bases to trimming and J lost 1 base, with 11 bases between them. Germline CDR1 MGHRA, CDR2 YSYEKL. This chain's CDR3 is CASSPGRRSNQPQHF. CDR3 nucleotide sequence: TGCGCCAGCAGCCCAGGGAGGAGAAGCAATCAGCCCCAGCATTTT.

V is TRBV7-8 and J is TRBJ2-5; 9 positions match TRBD2. TRBJ2-7 explains the end of the DNA better; the J call may be wrong. Germline CDR1 is SGHVS and CDR2 is FQNEAQ. The CDR3 runs to 16 residues. In nucleotides, the CDR3 is TGTGCCAGCAGCTTATATTCTAGCGGGACCCAAAACGAGCAGTACTTC. Protein sequence: CASSLYSSGTQNEQYF.

CDR3: CASSPLGAPNTEAFF. CDR3 DNA sequence: TGTGCCAGTAGTCCCCTGGGGGCCCCGAACACTGAAGCTTTCTTT. The chain carries TRBV19 and TRBJ1-1, with a tentative D call TRBD1 (6 bases). Trimming left V 5 bases short and J 1 base short, with 14 bases between. Germline CDR1 reads LNHDA; CDR2 reads SQIVND (reference sequence). The CDR3 loop spans 15 amino acids.

The DNA for the CDR3 is TGTGCCAGCAGCTTAGGTCCCCAGGGAAGTCAGCCCCAGCATTTT. Residues: CASSLGPQGSQPQHF. This sequence joins TRBV7-6 and TRBJ1-5, with a weak D call TRBD1 (5 bases). V was shortened by 1 base and J by 6 bases, with 13 bases between the two germline ends. The CDR3 spans 15 residues. CDR1 is SGHVS and CDR2 is FNYEAQ in the germline V gene.

The chain carries TRBV2 and TRBJ1-2, with D unresolved. This CDR3 is built from 13 residues. With 6 bases removed from V and 0 bases from J, the gap between germline ends came to 8 bases. Germline CDR1 and CDR2: SNHLY and FYNNEI. In DNA, the CDR3 is TGTGCCAGCAGGGACCAAACTAACTATGGCTACACCTTC. Translation: CASRDQTNYGYTF.

CDR3 nucleotide sequence: TGTGCCAGCAGTTATCGGGCCACGGGCGACTATGGCTACACCTTC. It specifies CASSYRATGDYGYTF. The genes are TRBV6-5 and TRBJ1-2; no clear D. Germline CDR1 and CDR2: MNHEY and SVGAGI. The CDR3 runs to 15 residues. V lost 3 bases and J lost 3, with 14 bases in between.

Only a few counts were recorded for this clone. This chain joins TRBV29-1 and TRBJ1-2, with a tentative D call TRBD1 (5 bases). The CDR3 has 13 amino acids. V lost 2 bases and J 4 bases, leaving 11 bases between the germline ends. CDR1 and CDR2 (germline): SQVTM, ANQGSEA. The CDR3 loop reads CSVEQGIAYGYTF. As DNA, the CDR3 is TGCAGCGTTGAACAGGGAATCGCCTATGGCTACACCTTC.

This rearrangement joins TRBV7-8 to TRBJ2-5; D may be TRBD1 (6 bases). Germline V gene sequence: CDR1 SGHVS, CDR2 FQNEAQ. CDR3 size: 16 residues. The V and J ends lost 8 bases and 7 bases respectively, with 26 bases between them. The CDR3 DNA sequence: TGTGCCAGCCTCCCAGGGGCACCTACCGATAGAAGGACCCAGTACTTC. Amino acid sequence: CASLPGAPTDRRTQYF.

The V call is TRBV30, the J call TRBJ2-1; no clear D. V was cut by 3 bases and J by 6 bases, with 15 bases left in between. The CDR3 is 14 amino acids. Germline-derived CDR1 and CDR2 are GTSNPN and SVGIG (reference sequence). As DNA, the CDR3 is TGTGCCTGGAGCCACGTCCCTTCACGCAATGAGCAGTTCTTC. Its translation: CAWSHVPSRNEQFF. The full variable domain, rest sourced from reference TRBV30 and TRBJ2-1, is SQTIHQWPATLVQPVGSPLSLECTVEGTSNPNLYWYRQAAGRGLQLLFYSVGIGQISSEVPQNLSASRPQDRQFILSSKKLLLSDSGFYLCAWSHVPSRNEQFFGPGTRLTVL.

The chain recombines TRBV29-1 with TRBJ1-5; D gene ambiguous. Per the germline V gene, CDR1 is SQVTM and CDR2 is ANQGSEA. Trimming cost V 4 bases and J 4 bases, with 11 bases left between them. This CDR3 has 13 residues. The CDR3 sequence: CSVVGSQNQPQHF. The CDR3 nucleotides are TGCAGCGTTGTCGGCAGCCAAAATCAGCCCCAGCATTTT. The variable domain in full, with the rest retrieved from reference TRBV29-1 and TRBJ1-5, is SAVISQKPSRDICQRGTSLTIQCQVDSQVTMMFWYRQQPGQSLTLIATANQGSEATYESGFVIDKFPISRPNLTFSTLTVSNMSPEDSSIYLCSVVGSQNQPQHFGDGTRLSIL.

The chain recombines TRBV5-4 with TRBJ1-2; D perhaps matches TRBD1 (6 bases). CDR3 length: 15 residues. Trimming removed 4 bases at V and 4 bases at J, with 17 bases between. The germline gives CDR1 SGHNT, CDR2 YYREEE (reference sequence). CDR3 protein: CASSTLIDRRYGYTF. In DNA, the CDR3 is TGTGCCAGCAGCACCTTGATCGACAGGCGCTATGGCTACACCTTC.

This clone was observed a handful of times. The chain combines TRBV6-5 with TRBJ2-5; D may correspond to TRBD1 or TRBD2 (6 bases each). The germline CDR1 and CDR2 sequences are MNHEY and SVGAGI. The CDR3 runs to 12 residues. Trimming pared 4 bases from V and 9 bases from J, leaving 12 bases between. The chain's CDR3 is CASSSGARAQYF. As DNA, the CDR3 is TGTGCCAGCAGTTCGGGGGCCCGGGCCCAGTACTTC.

This sequence joins TRBV11-3 and TRBJ2-3; TRBD2 agrees at 12 bases. This CDR3 is built from 15 residues. The germline V gene has CDR1 SGHNT and CDR2 YENEEA. J was trimmed by 2 bases and V by 5 bases; bases with no gene match: 2. CDR3 protein: CASSPSGGATDTQYF. CDR3 in DNA: TGTGCCAGCAGCCCTAGCGGGGGGGCCACAGATACGCAGTATTTT.

The V call is TRBV29-1, the J call TRBJ2-7; 9 bases agree with TRBD1. Germline V gene sequence: CDR1 SQVTM, CDR2 ANQGSEA. This CDR3 is built from 13 residues. V lost 6 bases and J lost 5; bases outside the gene matches: 8. For the CDR3, the DNA is TGCAGCGTATCCGGGACAGGGTACCACGAGCAGTACTTC. Protein sequence: CSVSGTGYHEQYF.